A selection of T cell receptor beta chains follows, all from one sample in a study of cytomegalovirus exposure and HLA in healthy donors. Only in-frame clones appear in the TCRdb table, and some are missing; sequencing was by immunoSEQ multiplex PCR. This sample has approximately 130,000 clones, with 75% to 85% found just once. Sequencing input: PBMCs. The receptors were gathered from a girl aged 2-10 years in good health and CMV-seronegative. CDR3s include the opening cysteine and the closing phenylalanine or tryptophan. D genes are given only for firm matches. Size is omitted from some rows. Given values are once, few, many or a class for expanded clones.

j_gene | abundance | d_gene | v_gene | CDR3aa | CDR3nt
TRBJ2-7 | - | - | TRBV27 | CASSSRISYEQYF | TGTGCCAGCAGTTCGAGGATTTCCTACGAGCAGTACTTC
TRBJ1-2 | - | TRBD1 | TRBV9 | CASSARDSPQGYTF | TGTGCCAGCAGCGCCCGGGACAGTCCTCAAGGCTACACCTTC
TRBJ2-2 | - | TRBD2 | TRBV5-6 | CASTKWGGANTGELFF | TGTGCCAGCACCAAGTGGGGGGGTGCGAACACCGGGGAGCTGTTTTTT
TRBJ2-7 | - | - | TRBV30 | CAWSGFRDTPYEQYF | TGTGCCTGGAGTGGATTCCGGGACACTCCCTACGAGCAGTACTTC
TRBJ2-5 | - | - | TRBV2 | CASSESGETQYF | TGTGCCAGCAGTGAATCGGGGGAGACCCAGTACTTC
TRBJ1-1 | - | TRBD1 | TRBV27 | CATSTGTGDTEAFF | TGTGCCACTTCAACCGGGACAGGCGACACTGAAGCTTTCTTT
TRBJ2-1 | few | - | TRBV4-3 | CASSQDWAASYNEQFF | TGCGCCAGCAGCCAAGATTGGGCCGCATCTTATAATGAGCAGTTCTTC
TRBJ2-1 | - | TRBD2 | TRBV19 | CASSTPGTSGNEQFF | TGTGCCAGTAGTACCCCCGGGACTAGCGGGAATGAGCAGTTCTTC
TRBJ1-5 | - | - | TRBV30 | CAWSVQGGQPQHF | TGTGCCTGGAGTGTACAGGGTGGTCAGCCCCAGCATTTT
TRBJ1-1 | - | - | TRBV19 | CASSWFGGSVNTEAFF | TGTGCCAGTAGTTGGTTCGGGGGAAGTGTGAACACTGAAGCTTTCTTT
TRBJ1-2 | - | TRBD1 | TRBV19 | CASSPRTGYGYTF | TGTGCCAGTAGTCCCAGGACAGGGTACGGCTACACCTTC
TRBJ2-3 | once | TRBD2 | TRBV29-1 | CSSAGGDWDTQYF | TGCAGCTCCGCGGGAGGAGATTGGGATACGCAGTATTTT
TRBJ1-4 | - | TRBD1 | TRBV15 | CATSRDGDRGEKLFF | TGTGCCACCAGCAGAGATGGGGACAGGGGTGAAAAACTGTTTTTT
TRBJ2-5 | - | - | TRBV18 | CASRKEETQYF | TGTGCCAGTCGAAAGGAGGAGACCCAGTACTTC
TRBJ2-3 | - | TRBD2 | TRBV9 | CASSVGSGGFTDTQYF | TGTGCCAGCAGCGTAGGTAGCGGGGGGTTTACAGATACGCAGTATTTT
TRBJ2-7 | once | TRBD2 | TRBV28 | CASSWASGGQAEQYF | TGTGCCAGCAGTTGGGCTAGCGGGGGACAAGCAGAGCAGTACTTC
TRBJ1-4 | - | TRBD1 | TRBV30 | CAWSVWTTGGSWATNEKLFF | TGTGCCTGGAGTGTATGGACAACAGGGGGATCTTGGGCAACTAATGAAAAACTGTTTTTT
TRBJ2-2 | - | - | TRBV14 | CASSQVEVGNTGELFF | TGTGCCAGCAGCCAAGTTGAGGTCGGGAACACCGGGGAGCTGTTTTTT
TRBJ2-6 | - | TRBD1 | TRBV2 | CASGDRAGANVLTF | TGTGCCAGCGGTGACAGGGCTGGGGCCAACGTCCTGACTTTC
TRBJ2-5 | - | - | TRBV2 | CASTRWTDYQETQYF | TGTGCCAGCACGAGATGGACAGACTACCAAGAGACCCAGTACTTC
TRBJ2-1 | - | - | TRBV7-3 | CASSLTSQGQPNEQFF | TGTGCCAGCAGCTTAACCTCCCAGGGTCAACCAAATGAGCAGTTCTTC
TRBJ2-1 | - | TRBD1 | TRBV19 | CASSPPAGTGSDEQFF | TGTGCCAGTAGTCCCCCGGCGGGGACAGGGAGCGATGAGCAGTTCTTC
TRBJ2-3 | - | - | TRBV19 | CASSIAKGLRDTQYF | TGTGCCAGTAGTATAGCGAAGGGGTTGAGAGATACGCAGTATTTT
TRBJ2-5 | - | - | TRBV10-1 | CASSESVEQETQYF | TGCGCCAGCAGTGAGTCTGTCGAGCAAGAGACCCAGTACTTC
TRBJ2-5 | once | TRBD2 | TRBV4-3 | CASSQDATSGQETQYF | TGCGCCAGCAGCCAAGACGCTACTAGCGGACAAGAGACCCAGTACTTC
TRBJ2-7 | - | - | TRBV28 | CASSQTDHPLGYF | TGTGCCAGCAGCCAGACGGACCACCCACTAGGGTACTTC
TRBJ1-2 | - | TRBD1 | TRBV6-1 | CASSGGAGRGDGYTF | TGTGCCAGCAGTGGGGGAGCAGGCAGGGGGGATGGCTACACCTTC
TRBJ1-1 | once | - | TRBV19 | CASSMSYGGQSNFF | TGTGCCAGTAGTATGTCCTACGGCGGACAGTCTAATTTCTTT
TRBJ2-7 | - | TRBD2 | TRBV5-4 | CASRNRDGGTYEQYF | TGTGCCAGCAGAAACCGGGACGGGGGGACCTACGAGCAGTACTTC
TRBJ2-2 | once | TRBD1 | TRBV7-3 | CASSHGQASTGELFF | TGTGCCAGCAGCCATGGACAGGCGTCCACCGGGGAGCTGTTTTTT
TRBJ2-7 | - | TRBD1 | TRBV7-7 | CASSLVIWGGGTGFTYEQYF | TGTGCCAGCAGCTTAGTTATTTGGGGGGGAGGGACAGGGTTTACCTACGAGCAGTACTTC
TRBJ2-1 | - | TRBD2 | TRBV5-1 | CASSLASGRANEQFF | TGCGCCAGCAGCTTGGCTAGCGGGAGGGCTAATGAGCAGTTCTTC
TRBJ2-7 | - | - | TRBV6-1 | CASMWGAYEQYF | TGTGCCAGCATGTGGGGAGCCTACGAGCAGTACTTC
TRBJ2-5 | - | - | TRBV6-5 | CASSGEGETQYF | TGTGCCAGCAGCGGTGAGGGAGAGACCCAGTACTTC
TRBJ1-1 | - | TRBD1 | TRBV2 | CASSDPPGGIGTEAFF | TGTGCCAGCAGTGATCCGCCAGGGGGGATAGGGACTGAAGCTTTCTTT
TRBJ2-7 | once | - | TRBV7-7 | CASSLAGQKMCLRVQYF | TGTGCTAGCAGCTTAGCGGGACAGAAAATGTGCCTACGCGTGCAGTACTTC
TRBJ2-5 | once | - | TRBV27 | CASSLSGQGPQETQYF | TGTGCCAGCAGTTTATCTGGTCAGGGTCCGCAAGAGACCCAGTACTTC
TRBJ1-2 | - | - | TRBV30 | CACSFAPQGLGYTF | TGTGCCTGCTCATTCGCCCCGCAGGGGCTTGGCTACACCTTC
TRBJ1-1 | - | TRBD1 | TRBV10-2 | CASRDNPGTGFLGPGAFF | TGCGCCAGCAGGGATAACCCCGGGACAGGGTTCTTGGGCCCCGGCGCTTTCTTT
TRBJ2-7 | - | - | TRBV27 | CASSFGVRYEQYF | TGTGCCAGCAGTTTCGGGGTTCGCTACGAGCAGTACTTC
TRBJ2-5 | - | - | TRBV7-9 | CASSSTEDWSRETQYF | TGTGCCAGCAGCTCGACCGAGGACTGGTCCAGGGAGACCCAGTACTTC
TRBJ2-2 | - | - | TRBV30 | CAWSNIAAGELFF | TGTGCCTGGTCGAACATAGCGGCCGGGGAGCTGTTTTTT
TRBJ2-7 | - | TRBD2 | TRBV2 | CASSDGGGTYEQYF | TGTGCCAGCAGTGATGGCGGGGGGACCTACGAGCAGTACTTC
TRBJ2-5 | few | TRBD2 | TRBV25-1 | CASSEWASGVQETQYF | TGTGCCAGCAGTGAATGGGCTAGCGGGGTCCAAGAGACCCAGTACTTC
TRBJ2-1 | - | TRBD2 | TRBV7-3 | CASSPGRYNEQFF | TGTGCCAGCAGCCCCGGGAGGTACAATGAGCAGTTCTTC
TRBJ2-5 | - | - | TRBV4-1 | CASSIRQISSETQYF | TGCGCCAGCAGCATCCGTCAGATATCCTCAGAGACCCAGTACTTC
TRBJ2-7 | - | TRBD1 | TRBV6-1 | CASRSTGATYEQYF | TGTGCCAGCAGGTCGACAGGGGCGACCTACGAGCAGTACTTC
TRBJ2-2 | - | - | TRBV19 | CASSIGNTGELFF | TGTGCCAGTAGTATCGGGAACACCGGGGAGCTGTTTTTT
TRBJ1-1 | - | - | TRBV14 | CASSPGVNTEAFF | TGTGCCAGCAGCCCAGGTGTGAACACTGAAGCTTTCTTT
TRBJ1-2 | few | TRBD1 | TRBV7-2 | CASRVTNQGEPSNYGYTF | TGTGCCAGCAGGGTTACAAACCAGGGGGAACCTTCTAACTATGGCTACACCTTC
TRBJ1-6 | - | - | TRBV7-2 | CASSPRGSSNNSPLHF | TGTGCCAGCAGCCCCAGAGGCAGTTCGAATAATTCACCCCTCCACTTT